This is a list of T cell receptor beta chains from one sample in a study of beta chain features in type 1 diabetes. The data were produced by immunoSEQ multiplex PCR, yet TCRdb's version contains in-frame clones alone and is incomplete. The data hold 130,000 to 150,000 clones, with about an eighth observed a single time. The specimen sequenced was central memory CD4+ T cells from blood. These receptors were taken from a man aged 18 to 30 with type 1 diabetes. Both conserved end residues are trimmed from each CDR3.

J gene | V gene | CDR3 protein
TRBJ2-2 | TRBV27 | ASKGGGNTGELF
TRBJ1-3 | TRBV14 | ASSQLGTDSGNTIY
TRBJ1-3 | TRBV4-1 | ASSQTTTVLSRGNTIY
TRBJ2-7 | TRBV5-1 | ASSFQTPGLAGRAYEQY
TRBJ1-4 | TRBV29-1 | SVEGGGGETNEKLF
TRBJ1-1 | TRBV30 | AWSVLRRLTEAF
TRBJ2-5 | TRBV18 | ASSPTQETQY
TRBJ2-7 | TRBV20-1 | SARRTYEQY
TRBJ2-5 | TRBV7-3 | ASSLGGQGMETQY
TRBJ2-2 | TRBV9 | ASSERLAPSTGELF
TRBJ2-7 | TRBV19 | ASSMGILVSYEQY
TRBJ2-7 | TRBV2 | ASRGPRDRTYEQY
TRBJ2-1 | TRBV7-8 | ASSLGDSGGSYNEQF
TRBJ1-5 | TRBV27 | ASRTGLDQPQH
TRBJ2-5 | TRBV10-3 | AISDLAGGETQY
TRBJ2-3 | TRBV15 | ATSRDGDTQY
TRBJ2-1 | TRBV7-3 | ASSLTGLAGSNEQF
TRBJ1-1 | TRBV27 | ASSRGRGAMNTEAF
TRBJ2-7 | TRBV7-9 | ASSLGGIAYEQY
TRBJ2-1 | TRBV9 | ASSVVSQDYNEQF
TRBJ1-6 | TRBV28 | ASSLWDRDSPLH
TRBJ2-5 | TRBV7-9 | ASSLAFVRDRGQTQY
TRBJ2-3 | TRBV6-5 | ASSRTGDSTDTQY
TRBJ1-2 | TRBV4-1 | ASSQGHGGQLLFYV
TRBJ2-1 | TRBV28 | ASRGTSGGSSSYNEQF
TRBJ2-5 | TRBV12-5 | ASGAPDREETQY
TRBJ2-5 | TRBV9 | ASSVGTSGVETQY
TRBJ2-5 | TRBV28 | ASSRDVEETQY
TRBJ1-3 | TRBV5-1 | ASSLESTAYTIY
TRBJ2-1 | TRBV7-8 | ASSSDRQYNEQF
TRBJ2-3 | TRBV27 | ASNSGLYPMSTDTQY
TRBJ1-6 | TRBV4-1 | ASSQANDGGIDSPLH
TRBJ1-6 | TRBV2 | ASSGRGNNSPLH
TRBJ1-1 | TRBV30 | AWRLERRNTEAF
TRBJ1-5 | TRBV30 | AWSMGPPGSQPQH
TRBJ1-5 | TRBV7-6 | ASSEDGGRPQH
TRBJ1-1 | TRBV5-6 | ASSFSDRANTEAF
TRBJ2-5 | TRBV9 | ASSVAQGGETQY
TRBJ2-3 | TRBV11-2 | ASRADRGTDTQY
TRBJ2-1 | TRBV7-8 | ASSFPVEGGGYNEQF